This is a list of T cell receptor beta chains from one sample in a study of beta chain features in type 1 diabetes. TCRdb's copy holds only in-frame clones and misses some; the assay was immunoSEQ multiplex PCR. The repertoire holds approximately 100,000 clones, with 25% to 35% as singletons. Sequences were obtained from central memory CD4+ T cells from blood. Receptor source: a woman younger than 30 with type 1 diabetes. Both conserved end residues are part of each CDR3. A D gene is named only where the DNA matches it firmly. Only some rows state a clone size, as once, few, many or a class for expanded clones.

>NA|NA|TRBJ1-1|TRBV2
TGTGCCAGCAGTCTGAGGGGAGGGGACACTGAAGCTTTCTTT
CASSLRGGDTEAFF
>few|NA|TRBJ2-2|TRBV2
TGTGCCTGCCGAGGCGGGGAGCCCGGGGAGCTGTTTTTT
CACRGGEPGELFF
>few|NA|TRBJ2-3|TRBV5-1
TGCGCCAGCAGCCCATCCACAGATACGCAGTATTTT
CASSPSTDTQYF
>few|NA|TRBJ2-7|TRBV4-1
TGCGCCAGCAGCCCAGGTCCAGGGCGCACCTACGAGCAGTACTTC
CASSPGPGRTYEQYF
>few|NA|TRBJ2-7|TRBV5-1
TGCGCCAGCAGCTTGGCCGCAGGGATAGCCGACGAGCAGTACTTC
CASSLAAGIADEQYF
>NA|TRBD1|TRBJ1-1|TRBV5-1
TGCGCCAGCAGCTCCAAACAGGGGGCCGGCACTGAAGCTTTCTTT
CASSSKQGAGTEAFF
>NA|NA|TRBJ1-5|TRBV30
TGTGCCTGGAGTTATCAAGCCCGGTCAAATCAGCCCCAGCATTTT
CAWSYQARSNQPQHF
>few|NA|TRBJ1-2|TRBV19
TGTGCCAGTAGTATCGACAGGCCCAACTATGGCTACACCTTC
CASSIDRPNYGYTF
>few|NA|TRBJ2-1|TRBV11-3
TGTGCCAGCAGCTCGGAGGGTTACAATGAGCAGTTCTTC
CASSSEGYNEQFF
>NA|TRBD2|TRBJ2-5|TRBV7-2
TGTGCCAGCAGCTTAGCGGACGGGAGGCAAGAGACCCAGTACTTC
CASSLADGRQETQYF
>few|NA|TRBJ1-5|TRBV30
TGTGCCTGGAGTGTACAGGGATCCGTGTTCAGTCAGCCCCAGCATTTT
CAWSVQGSVFSQPQHF
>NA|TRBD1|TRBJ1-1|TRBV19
TGTGCCAGTAGTAGAACAGGGGGAACGACTGAAGCTTTCTTT
CASSRTGGTTEAFF
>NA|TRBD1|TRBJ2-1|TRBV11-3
TGTGCCAGCAGCTTAGTTAGTCCCACAGGGGGCAATGAGCAGTTCTTC
CASSLVSPTGGNEQFF
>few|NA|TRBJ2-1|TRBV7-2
TGTGCCAGCAGCTTTACCCGCCGCGATGAGCAGTTCTTC
CASSFTRRDEQFF
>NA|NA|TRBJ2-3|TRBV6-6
TGTGCCAGCAGTTTCCCTACGGGAAATACGCAGTATTTT
CASSFPTGNTQYF
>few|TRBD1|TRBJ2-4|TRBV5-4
TGTGCCAGCAGTTCTACAGGACAGGGTGAAACCAAAAACATTCAGTACTTC
CASSSTGQGETKNIQYF
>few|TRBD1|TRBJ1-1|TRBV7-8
TGTGCCAGCAGCTTTGGACAGGGCAGAGACACTGAAGCTTTCTTT
CASSFGQGRDTEAFF
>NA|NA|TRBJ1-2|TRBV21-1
TGTGCCAGCAGCACGAGCCGGCAGGGCACCTTC
CASSTSRQGTF
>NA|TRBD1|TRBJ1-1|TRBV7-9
TGTGCCAGCAGATTCCGGGGACAGGGCAACACTGAAGCTTTCTTT
CASRFRGQGNTEAFF
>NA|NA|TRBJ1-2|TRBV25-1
TGTGCCAGCAGTGTAGCGGGTTCTAACTATGGCTACACCTTC
CASSVAGSNYGYTF
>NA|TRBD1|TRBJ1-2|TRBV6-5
TGTGCCAGCAGTTACTCGAGTCGAGGAGGGGACAGCGGCTACACCTTC
CASSYSSRGGDSGYTF
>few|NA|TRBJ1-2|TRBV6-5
TGTGCCAGCAGTTTCCGGACAGCTCCCCCGGGCGGCTACACCTTC
CASSFRTAPPGGYTF
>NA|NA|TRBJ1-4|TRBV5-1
TGCGCCAGCAGCTTAGGACAGAATAATGAAAAACTGTTTTTT
CASSLGQNNEKLFF
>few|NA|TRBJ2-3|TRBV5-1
TGCGCCAGCAGCTCACGGGTCACAGATACGCAGTATTTT
CASSSRVTDTQYF
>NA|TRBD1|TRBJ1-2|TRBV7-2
TGTGCCAGCAGCTCCTACGAACAGGGGGCTTATGGCTACACCTTC
CASSSYEQGAYGYTF
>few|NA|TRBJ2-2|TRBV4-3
TGCGCCAGCAGCCGAGCAGGGAACACCGGGGAGCTGTTTTTT
CASSRAGNTGELFF
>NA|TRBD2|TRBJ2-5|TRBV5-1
TGCGCCAGCAGCCCTAGCGGGAGGGCCGGATGGGAGACCCAGTACTTC
CASSPSGRAGWETQYF
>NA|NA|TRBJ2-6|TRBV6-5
TGTGCCAGCAGTACGGGGACTGGGGCCAACGTCCTGACTTTC
CASSTGTGANVLTF
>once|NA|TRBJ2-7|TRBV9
TGTGCCAGCTATTTCAGGGCTGCAGACCTTTACGAGCAGTACTTC
CASYFRAADLYEQYF
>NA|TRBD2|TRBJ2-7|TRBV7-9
TGTGCCAGCAGCTTAGCATTAGCGGGAAGGTACGAGCAGTACTTC
CASSLALAGRYEQYF
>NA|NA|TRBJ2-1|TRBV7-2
TGTGCCAGCAGCTCGCTCGGGTTCCGCGATGAGCAGTTCTTC
CASSSLGFRDEQFF
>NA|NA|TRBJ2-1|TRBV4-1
TGCGCCAGCAGCCAAGTACAGGTTTCCCGTAATGAGCAGTTCTTC
CASSQVQVSRNEQFF
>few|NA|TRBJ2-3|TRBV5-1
TGCGCCAGCAGCCCAAGCGACAGGTTGTTGACAGATACGCAGTATTTT
CASSPSDRLLTDTQYF
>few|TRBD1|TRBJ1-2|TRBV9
TGTGCCAGCAGCGTAGCCGCACAAACAGGGGGCAATGGCTACACCTTC
CASSVAAQTGGNGYTF
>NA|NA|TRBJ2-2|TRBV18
TGTGCCAGCTCAGCCTTAGACACCGGGGAGCTGTTTTTT
CASSALDTGELFF
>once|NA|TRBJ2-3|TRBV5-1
TGCGCCAGCAGTCCGCAACATAGAGGAGATACGCAGTATTTT
CASSPQHRGDTQYF
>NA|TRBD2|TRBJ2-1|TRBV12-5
TGTGCTAGTGGTTTGGCTAGCGGGAGGGCCTACAATGAGCAGTTCTTC
CASGLASGRAYNEQFF
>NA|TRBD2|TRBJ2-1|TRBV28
TGTGCCAGCAGTGGGGACGGACTAGCGGCCTACAATGAGCAGTTCTTC
CASSGDGLAAYNEQFF
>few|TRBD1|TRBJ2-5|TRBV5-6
TGTGCCAGCAGCTCGACGGGACAGGGGGACCAAGAGACCCAGTACTTC
CASSSTGQGDQETQYF
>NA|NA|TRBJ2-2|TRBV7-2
TGTGCCAGCAGCTTAGCATGGGGGGTCGGGGAGCTGTTTTTT
CASSLAWGVGELFF
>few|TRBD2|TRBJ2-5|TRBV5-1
TGCGCCAGCAGCTTGGTCGCTAGCGGCAGTACGGAGACCCAGTACTTC
CASSLVASGSTETQYF
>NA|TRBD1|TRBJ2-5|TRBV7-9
TGTGCCAGCAGCTTAGGACAGGGGGAGACCCAGTACTTC
CASSLGQGETQYF
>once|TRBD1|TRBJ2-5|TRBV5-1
TGCGCCAGCAGCTTGCAGGGACAGGAGACCCAGTACTTC
CASSLQGQETQYF
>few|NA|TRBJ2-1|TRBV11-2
TGTGCCAGCAGCCGGACCCTCCGGGACAGCGGGCATGAGCAGTTCTTC
CASSRTLRDSGHEQFF
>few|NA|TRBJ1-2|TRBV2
TGTGCCAGCAGTCAGGGCCTTTTGTTGGTTGACACCTTC
CASSQGLLLVDTF
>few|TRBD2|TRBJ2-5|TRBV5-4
TGTGCCAGCAGCTCAGGACTAGAAGAGACCCAGTACTTC
CASSSGLEETQYF
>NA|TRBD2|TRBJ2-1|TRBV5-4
TGTGCCAGCAGTCACGCGGGAGGAGGGTACAATGAGCAGTTCTTC
CASSHAGGGYNEQFF
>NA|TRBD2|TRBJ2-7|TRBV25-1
TGTGCCAGCAGCGACCGGGGGGGTTACGAGCAGTACTTC
CASSDRGGYEQYF
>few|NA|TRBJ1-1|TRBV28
TGTGCCAGCAGCCCCACAGGTATGAACACTGAAGCTTTCTTT
CASSPTGMNTEAFF
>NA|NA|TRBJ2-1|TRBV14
TGTGCCAGCAGCCTAGGGGTCGGGGGAAACCAGTTCTTC
CASSLGVGGNQFF
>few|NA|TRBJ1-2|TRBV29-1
TGCAGCGTTCTACCCCCGGGACATACCTTGGACGGAGGCTACACCTTC
CSVLPPGHTLDGGYTF
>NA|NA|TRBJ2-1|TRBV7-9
TGTGCCAGCAGCTGGGGGACTTCTTACAATGAGCAGTTCTTC
CASSWGTSYNEQFF
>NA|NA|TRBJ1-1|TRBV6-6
TGTGCCAGCAGACCAGGGTTCACGGTGGTCACTGAAGCTTTCTTT
CASRPGFTVVTEAFF
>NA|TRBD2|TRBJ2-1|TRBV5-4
TGTGCCAGCAGCCCGCGGGGGGCGCTAGTCAACAATGAGCAGTTCTTC
CASSPRGALVNNEQFF
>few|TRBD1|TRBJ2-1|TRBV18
TGTGCCAGCTCACCTACAGCGGACAGGGGCTACAATGAGCAGTTCTTC
CASSPTADRGYNEQFF